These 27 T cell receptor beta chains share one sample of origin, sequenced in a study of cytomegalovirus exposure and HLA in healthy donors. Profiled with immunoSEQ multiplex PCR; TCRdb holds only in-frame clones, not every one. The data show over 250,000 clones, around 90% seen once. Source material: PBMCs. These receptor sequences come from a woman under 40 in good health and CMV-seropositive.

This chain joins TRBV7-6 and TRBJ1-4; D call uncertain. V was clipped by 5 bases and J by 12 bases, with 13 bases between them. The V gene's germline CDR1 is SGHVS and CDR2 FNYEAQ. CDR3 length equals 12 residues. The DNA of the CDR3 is TGTGCCAGCAGCCCCGGGAACCTCGAACTGTTTTTT. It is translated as CASSPGNLELFF.

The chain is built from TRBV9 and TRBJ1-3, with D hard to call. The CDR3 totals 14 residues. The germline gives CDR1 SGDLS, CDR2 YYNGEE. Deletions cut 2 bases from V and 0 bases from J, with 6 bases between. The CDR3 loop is CASSVDSSGNTIYF. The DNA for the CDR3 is TGTGCCAGCAGCGTGGATAGCTCTGGAAACACCATATATTTT.

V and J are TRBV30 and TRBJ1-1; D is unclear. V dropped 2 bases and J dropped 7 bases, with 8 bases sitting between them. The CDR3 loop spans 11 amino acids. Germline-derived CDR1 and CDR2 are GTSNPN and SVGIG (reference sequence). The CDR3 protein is CAWSPRYEAFF. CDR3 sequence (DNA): TGTGCCTGGAGTCCGCGATATGAAGCTTTCTTT.

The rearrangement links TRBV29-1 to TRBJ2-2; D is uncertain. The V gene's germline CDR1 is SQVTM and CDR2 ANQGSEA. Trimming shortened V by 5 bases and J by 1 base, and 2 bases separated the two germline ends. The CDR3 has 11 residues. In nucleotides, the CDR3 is TGCAGCGTTTGGAACACCGGGGAGCTGTTTTTT. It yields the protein CSVWNTGELFF.

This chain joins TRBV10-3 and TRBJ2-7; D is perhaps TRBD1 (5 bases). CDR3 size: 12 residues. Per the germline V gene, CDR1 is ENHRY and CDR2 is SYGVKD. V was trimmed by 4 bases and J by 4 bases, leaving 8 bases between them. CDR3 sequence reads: CAISGQGYEQYF. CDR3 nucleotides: TGTGCCATCAGTGGGCAGGGTTACGAGCAGTACTTC.

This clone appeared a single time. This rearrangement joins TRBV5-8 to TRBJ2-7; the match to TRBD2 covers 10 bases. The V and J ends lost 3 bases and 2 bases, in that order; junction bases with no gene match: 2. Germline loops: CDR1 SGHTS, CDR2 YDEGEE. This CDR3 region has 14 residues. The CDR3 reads CASSSLAGPYEQYF. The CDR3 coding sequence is TGTGCCAGCAGCTCACTAGCGGGACCCTACGAGCAGTACTTC.

CDR3 nucleotides: TGTGCCAGCGCCCCGACAGGGGGTATATATGGCTACACCTTC. It is translated as CASAPTGGIYGYTF. The rearrangement joins TRBV27 to TRBJ1-2; TRBD1 matches at 9 bases. V was clipped by 8 bases and J by 5 bases; unmatched bases: 9. Germline values: CDR1 MNHEY, CDR2 SMNVEV (reference sequence). There are 14 residues in the CDR3.

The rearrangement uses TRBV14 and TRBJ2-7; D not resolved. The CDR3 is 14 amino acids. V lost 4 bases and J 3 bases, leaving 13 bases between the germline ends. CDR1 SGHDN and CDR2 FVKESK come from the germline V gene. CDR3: CASSRAGPNYEQYF. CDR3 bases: TGTGCCAGCAGCCGAGCCGGTCCGAACTACGAGCAGTACTTC.

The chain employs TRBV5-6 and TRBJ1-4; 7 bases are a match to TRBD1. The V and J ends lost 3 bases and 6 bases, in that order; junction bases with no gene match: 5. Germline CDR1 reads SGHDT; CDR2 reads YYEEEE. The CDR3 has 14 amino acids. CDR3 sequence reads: CASSSTGRDEKLFF. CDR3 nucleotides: TGTGCCAGCAGCTCGACAGGGAGGGATGAAAAACTGTTTTTT.

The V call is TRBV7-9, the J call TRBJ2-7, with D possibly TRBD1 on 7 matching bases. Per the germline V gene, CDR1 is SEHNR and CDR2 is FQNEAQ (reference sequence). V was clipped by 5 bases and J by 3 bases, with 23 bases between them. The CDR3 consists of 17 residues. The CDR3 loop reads CASSHPVGGQPHYEQYF. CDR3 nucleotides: TGTGCCAGCAGCCACCCCGTCGGGGGACAGCCCCACTACGAGCAGTACTTC.

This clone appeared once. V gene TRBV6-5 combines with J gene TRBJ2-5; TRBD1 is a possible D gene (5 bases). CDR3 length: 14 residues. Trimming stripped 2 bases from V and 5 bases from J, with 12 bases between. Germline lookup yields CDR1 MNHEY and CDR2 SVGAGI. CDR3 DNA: TGTGCCAGCAGTTACGGGGCTGAGGTCGAGACCCAGTACTTC. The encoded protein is CASSYGAEVETQYF.

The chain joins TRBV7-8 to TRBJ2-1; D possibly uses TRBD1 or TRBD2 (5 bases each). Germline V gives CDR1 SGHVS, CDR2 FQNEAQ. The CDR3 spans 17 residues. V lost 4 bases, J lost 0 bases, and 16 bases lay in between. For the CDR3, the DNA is TGTGCCAGCAGCTACCTAGGTGGGGGTAGCTCCTACAATGAGCAGTTCTTC. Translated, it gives CASSYLGGGSSYNEQFF. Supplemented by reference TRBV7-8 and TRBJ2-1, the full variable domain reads GAGVSQSPRYKVAKRGQDVALRCDPISGHVSLFWYQQALGQGPEFLTYFQNEAQLDKSGLPSDRFFAERPEGSVSTLKIQRTQQEDSAVYLCASSYLGGGSSYNEQFFGPGTRLTVL.

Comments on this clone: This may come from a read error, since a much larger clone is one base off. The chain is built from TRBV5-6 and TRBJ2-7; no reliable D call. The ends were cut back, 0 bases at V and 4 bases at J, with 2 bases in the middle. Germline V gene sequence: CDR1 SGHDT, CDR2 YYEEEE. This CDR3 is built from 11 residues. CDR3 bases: TGTGCCAGCAGCTTGGATTACGAGCAGTACTTC. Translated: CASSLDYEQYF. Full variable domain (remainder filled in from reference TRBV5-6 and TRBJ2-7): DAGVTQSPTHLIKTRGQQVTLRCSPKSGHDTVSWYQQALGQGPQFIFQYYEEEERQRGNFPDRFSGHQFPNYSSELNVNALLLGDSALYLCASSLDYEQYFGPGTRLTVT.

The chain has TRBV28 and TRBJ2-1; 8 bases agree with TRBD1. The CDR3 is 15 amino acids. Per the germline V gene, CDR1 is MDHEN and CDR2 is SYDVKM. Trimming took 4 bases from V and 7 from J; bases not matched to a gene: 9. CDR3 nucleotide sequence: TGTGCCAGCAGTTATCGGACAGGGTCCGGGAATGAGCAGTTCTTC. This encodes CASSYRTGSGNEQFF.

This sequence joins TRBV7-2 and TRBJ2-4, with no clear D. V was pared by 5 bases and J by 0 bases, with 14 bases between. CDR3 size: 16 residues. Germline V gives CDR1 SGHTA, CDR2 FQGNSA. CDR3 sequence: CASSQDGLLAKNIQYF. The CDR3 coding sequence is TGTGCCAGCAGCCAAGACGGCTTACTAGCCAAAAACATTCAGTACTTC.

This CDR3 is CASSFAGGGHSGANVLTF. CDR3 bases: TGTGCCAGCAGCTTTGCTGGGGGGGGACACTCTGGGGCCAACGTCCTGACTTTC. The chain has TRBV27 and TRBJ2-6; perhaps TRBD2 as D (7 bases). The V gene's germline CDR1 is MNHEY and CDR2 SMNVEV (reference sequence). The CDR3 is made up of 18 amino acids. V dropped 6 bases and J dropped 0 bases, with 18 bases sitting between them.

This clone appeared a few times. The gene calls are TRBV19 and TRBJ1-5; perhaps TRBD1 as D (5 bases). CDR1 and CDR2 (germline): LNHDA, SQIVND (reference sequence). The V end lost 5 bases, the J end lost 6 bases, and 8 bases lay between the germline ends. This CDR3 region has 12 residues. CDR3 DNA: TGTGCCAGTAGTTACGGGACTCAGCCCCAGCATTTT. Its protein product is CASSYGTQPQHF.

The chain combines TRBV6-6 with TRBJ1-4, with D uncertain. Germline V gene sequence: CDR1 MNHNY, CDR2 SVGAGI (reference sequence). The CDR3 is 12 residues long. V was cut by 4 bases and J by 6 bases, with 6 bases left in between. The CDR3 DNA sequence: TGTGCCAGCAGTTTGATGGATGAAAAACTGTTTTTT. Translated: CASSLMDEKLFF.

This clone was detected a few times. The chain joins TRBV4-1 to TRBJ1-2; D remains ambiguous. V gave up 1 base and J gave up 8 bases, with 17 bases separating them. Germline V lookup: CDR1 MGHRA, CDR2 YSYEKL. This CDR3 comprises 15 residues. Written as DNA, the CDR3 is TGCGCCAGCAGCCAAGCGGTGGACGAGGCTGTCGGCTACACCTTC. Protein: CASSQAVDEAVGYTF.

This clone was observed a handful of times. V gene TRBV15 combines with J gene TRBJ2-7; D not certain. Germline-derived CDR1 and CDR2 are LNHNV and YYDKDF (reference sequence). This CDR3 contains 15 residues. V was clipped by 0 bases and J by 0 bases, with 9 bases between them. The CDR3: CATSRDYASSYEQYF. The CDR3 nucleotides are TGTGCCACCAGCAGAGATTACGCAAGCTCCTACGAGCAGTACTTC.

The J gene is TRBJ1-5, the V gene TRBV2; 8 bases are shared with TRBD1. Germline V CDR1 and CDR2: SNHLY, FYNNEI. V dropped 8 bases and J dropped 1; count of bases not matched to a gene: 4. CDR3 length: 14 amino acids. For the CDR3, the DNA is TGTGCCAGCGGAAGACAGGGGAGCAATCAGCCCCAGCATTTT. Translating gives CASGRQGSNQPQHF. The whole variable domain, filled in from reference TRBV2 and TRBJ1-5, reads EPEVTQTPSHQVTQMGQEVILRCVPISNHLYFYWYRQILGQKVEFLVSFYNNEISEKSEIFDDQFSVERPDGSNFTLKIRSTKLEDSAMYFCASGRQGSNQPQHFGDGTRLSIL.

The CDR3 loop is CASSQGDREYGYTF. The CDR3 DNA sequence: TGTGCCAGCAGCCAAGGGGACAGGGAATATGGCTACACCTTC. The genes are TRBV4-2 and TRBJ1-2; 9 bases match TRBD1. CDR1 is LGHNA and CDR2 is YNFKEQ in the germline V gene. This CDR3 comprises 14 residues. V shed 1 base, J shed 5 bases, and the junction held 2 bases outside the gene matches.

DNA for the CDR3: TGTGCCAGCTCACCTCCGGGGACTAGAGACTACGAGCAGTACTTC. Residues: CASSPPGTRDYEQYF. The J gene is TRBJ2-7, the V gene TRBV18; 8 bases are shared with TRBD2. Trimming removed 3 bases from V and 3 bases from J; junction bases left unmatched: 7. From germline, CDR1 is KGHSH and CDR2 LQKENI. CDR3 size: 15 residues.

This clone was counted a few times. The CDR3 DNA is TGCGCCAGCAGCCAAGACATTAGGGGTTACGAGCAGTACTTC. It codes for CASSQDIRGYEQYF. J is TRBJ2-7 and V is TRBV4-1, with D perhaps matching TRBD1 (5 bases). The V gene lost 0 bases and the J gene lost 4 bases, with 10 bases spanning the gap. The CDR3 length is 14 residues. Germline-derived CDR1 and CDR2 are MGHRA and YSYEKL.

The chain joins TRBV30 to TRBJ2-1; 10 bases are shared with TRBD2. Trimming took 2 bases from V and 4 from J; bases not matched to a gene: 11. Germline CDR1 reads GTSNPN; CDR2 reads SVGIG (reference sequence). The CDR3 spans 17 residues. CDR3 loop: CAWSQSGLAGAYNEQFF. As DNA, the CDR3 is TGTGCCTGGAGTCAAAGTGGGCTAGCGGGAGCGTACAATGAGCAGTTCTTC.

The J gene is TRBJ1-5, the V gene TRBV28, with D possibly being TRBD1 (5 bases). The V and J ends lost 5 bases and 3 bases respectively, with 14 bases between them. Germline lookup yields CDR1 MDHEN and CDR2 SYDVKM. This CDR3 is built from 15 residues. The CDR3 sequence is CASSRKRGTNQPQHF. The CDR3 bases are TGTGCCAGCAGTCGAAAAAGGGGTACCAATCAGCCCCAGCATTTT. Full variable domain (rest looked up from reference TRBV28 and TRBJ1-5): DVKVTQSSRYLVKRTGEKVFLECVQDMDHENMFWYRQDPGLGLRLIYFSYDVKMKEKGDIPEGYSVSREKKERFSLILESASTNQTSMYLCASSRKRGTNQPQHFGDGTRLSIL.

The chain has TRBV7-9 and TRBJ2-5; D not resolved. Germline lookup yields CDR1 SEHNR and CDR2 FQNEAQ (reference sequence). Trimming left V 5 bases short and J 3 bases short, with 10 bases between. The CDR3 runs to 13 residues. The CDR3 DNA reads TGTGCCAGCAGCACTACAACGGAAGAGACCCAGTACTTC. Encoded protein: CASSTTTEETQYF. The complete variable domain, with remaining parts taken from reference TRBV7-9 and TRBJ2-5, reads DTGVSQNPRHKITKRGQNVTFRCDPISEHNRLYWYRQTLGQGPEFLTYFQNEAQLEKSRLLSDRFSAERPKGSFSTLEIQRTEQGDSAMYLCASSTTTEETQYFGPGTRLLVL.